This T cell receptor (beta chain) stems from a study of cytomegalovirus exposure and HLA in healthy donors. Study results and limitations: Fewer N-insertions than the roughly 650-donor mean were reportedly shown by an Asian-associated ancestry cluster in a later analysis.

Notes on this clone: Antigen: not known.

Germline V gene data show CDR1 as SGHRS and CDR2 as YFSETQ. The ends were cut back, 2 bases at V and 5 bases at J, with 16 bases in the middle. The CDR3 has 15 residues. The PCR had 60 Vbeta and 13 Jbeta primers. Assay used: immunoSEQ multiplex PCR; TCRdb lists only in-frame clones, some missing. The top ten clones hold more than 1.2% of a sample with 150,000 to 170,000 clones, roughly four fifths of them seen once. The receptor was derived from a young man in good health and CMV-seronegative. This rearrangement joins TRBV5-1 to TRBJ1-1; a weak D match, TRBD1 (5 bases). The sequenced material came from PBMCs. CDR3 amino acids: CASSFYGGVETEAFF. Here the CDR3 DNA reads TGCGCCAGCAGCTTCTACGGGGGGGTTGAGACTGAAGCTTTCTTT.